The 23 T cell receptor beta chains listed next were all sequenced from one sample in a study of blood T cell repertoires in COVID-19. Only in-frame clones appear in the TCRdb table, and some are missing; sequencing was by immunoSEQ multiplex PCR. The sample gives 150,000 to 190,000 clones, over 60% of which show up once; approximately 3.7% is in the top ten. The specimen sequenced was peripheral blood. The receptors shown here come from a woman aged 80 or older with acute or convalescent COVID-19.

The genes are TRBV6-5 and TRBJ1-1; unclear D gene. The V end lost 0 bases, the J end lost 4 bases, and 9 bases lay between the germline ends. The CDR3 length is 14 residues. Germline lookup yields CDR1 MNHEY and CDR2 SVGAGI. The CDR3 region has the DNA TGTGCCAGCAGTTACTCGAGGGTCGGCACTGAAGCTTTCTTT. Amino acids: CASSYSRVGTEAFF.

The chain couples TRBV4-2 to TRBJ1-2; a weak D match, TRBD1 (5 bases). The V end lost 3 bases, the J end lost 2 bases, and 13 bases lay between the germline ends. The germline gives CDR1 LGHNA, CDR2 YNFKEQ. This CDR3 region has 15 residues. This CDR3 reads CASSQHLRANYGYTF. DNA of the CDR3: TGTGCCAGCAGCCAGCACCTCAGGGCGAACTATGGCTACACCTTC.

The rearrangement links TRBV10-3 to TRBJ1-3; D may be TRBD1 (5 bases). V was cut by 10 bases and J by 0 bases, with 13 bases left in between. This CDR3 is built from 14 residues. Germline V gives CDR1 ENHRY, CDR2 SYGVKD. DNA of the CDR3: TGTGCCACAACTCAGGGAAACTCTGGAAACACCATATATTTT. Translating gives CATTQGNSGNTIYF.

The rearrangement links TRBV9 to TRBJ1-1; the D gene is possibly TRBD1 (6 bases). Germline V CDR1 and CDR2: SGDLS, YYNGEE. V was pared by 5 bases and J by 5 bases, with 16 bases between. This CDR3 is 14 amino acids long. The CDR3 DNA sequence: TGTGCCAGCAGTGGACAGTCAGAGGGGACTGAAGCTTTCTTT. Protein product: CASSGQSEGTEAFF.

The V call is TRBV7-2, the J call TRBJ1-2; 7 bases agree with TRBD1. J gave up 2 bases and V 3 bases, and 6 bases lay outside the gene matches. In germline, CDR1 is SGHTA, CDR2 FQGNSA. CDR3 length: 15 amino acids. CDR3 DNA sequence: TGTGCCAGCAGCTTCACGACAGGGTTGAACTATGGCTACACCTTC. Its protein is CASSFTTGLNYGYTF.

The genes are TRBV7-9 and TRBJ1-4; D ambiguous. In germline, CDR1 is SEHNR, CDR2 FQNEAQ (reference sequence). V was trimmed by 6 bases and J by 6 bases, leaving 14 bases between them. This CDR3 is built from 14 residues. The CDR3 region has the DNA TGTGCCAGCAGGACCGCGGGAGTTGATGAAAAACTGTTTTTT. Its protein is CASRTAGVDEKLFF.

A single count supports this clone. The rearrangement uses TRBV6-5 and TRBJ2-7, with 10 nucleotides matching TRBD1. The germline CDR1 and CDR2 sequences are MNHEY and SVGAGI. J was trimmed by 2 bases and V by 4 bases; bases with no gene match: 5. The CDR3 is 15 amino acids. CDR3 nucleotides: TGTGCCAGCAGTTCTCGGACAGGGGGTCCCTACGAGCAGTACTTC. This translates into CASSSRTGGPYEQYF.

The rearrangement links TRBV6-5 to TRBJ2-3; unclear D gene. Per the germline V gene, CDR1 is MNHEY and CDR2 is SVGAGI. V lost 0 bases and J lost 1, with 11 bases in between. This CDR3 has 16 residues. CDR3 DNA: TGTGCCAGCAGTTACTCTGCTTTGACTGGCACAGATACGCAGTATTTT. Protein: CASSYSALTGTDTQYF.

The chain carries TRBV25-1 and TRBJ2-7; 10 bases agree with TRBD1. The trim removed 3 bases at V and 4 bases at J, leaving 6 bases unmatched. The V gene's germline CDR1 is MGHDK and CDR2 SYGVNS. There are 15 residues in the CDR3. The DNA for the CDR3 is TGTGCCAGCAGTGATTGGGGACAGGGGAGTTACGAGCAGTACTTC. The encoded protein is CASSDWGQGSYEQYF.

This chain uses TRBV18 with TRBJ1-6, with D tentatively TRBD1 (5 bases). CDR1 and CDR2 from the germline V gene are KGHSH and LQKENI. The V gene lost 3 bases and the J gene lost 5 bases, with 23 bases spanning the gap. The CDR3 sequence is 19 residues long. The CDR3 spells CASSPRGGIGATNNSPLHF. The CDR3 region has the DNA TGTGCCAGCTCACCTCGGGGAGGGATAGGGGCTACGAATAATTCACCCCTCCACTTT.

This chain joins TRBV3-1 (or the pseudogene TRBV3-2) and TRBJ1-3; no reliable D call. The CDR3 is made up of 14 amino acids. V was clipped by 4 bases and J by 3 bases, with 10 bases between them. CDR1 LGHDT and CDR2 YNNKEL come from the germline V gene (reference sequence). CDR3 sequence: CASSPSSLGNTIYF. The CDR3 DNA is TGTGCCAGCAGCCCGAGTTCCCTTGGAAACACCATATATTTT.

This rearrangement joins TRBV6-2 or TRBV6-3 to TRBJ2-2; a weak D match, TRBD2 (6 bases). The CDR3 consists of 15 residues. V gave up 3 bases and J gave up 3 bases, with 11 bases separating them. Germline lookup yields CDR1 MNHEY and CDR2 SVGEGT. Here the CDR3 reads CASSYQGGDTGELFF. For the CDR3, the DNA is TGTGCCAGCAGTTATCAGGGCGGGGACACCGGGGAGCTGTTTTTT.

The chain uses TRBV18 and TRBJ2-7; D is possibly TRBD1 (5 bases). Germline V gene sequence: CDR1 KGHSH, CDR2 LQKENI. The CDR3 is made up of 14 amino acids. The V end lost 1 base, the J end lost 2 bases, and 9 bases lay between the germline ends. CDR3 nucleotide sequence: TGTGCCAGCTCACCACGCACAGGCCCCTACGAGCAGTACTTC. Translating gives CASSPRTGPYEQYF.

CDR3 protein: CASSTGAGELFF. In DNA, the CDR3 is TGTGCCAGCAGCACAGGGGCCGGGGAGCTGTTTTTT. The chain employs TRBV7-7 and TRBJ2-2; 7 bases are shared with TRBD1. Germline CDR1 reads SSHAT; CDR2 reads FNYEAQ (reference sequence). This CDR3 has 12 residues. V was pared by 5 bases and J by 6 bases, with 0 bases of the junction left unmatched. Based on the CDR3 plus reference TRBV7-7 and TRBJ2-2, the full variable domain is GAGVSQSPRYKVTKRGQDVTLRCDPISSHATLYWYQQALGQGPEFLTYFNYEAQPDKSGLPSDRFSAERPEGSISTLTIQRTEQRDSAMYRCASSTGAGELFFGEGSRLTVL.

The chain is built from TRBV7-2 and TRBJ1-4; D is ambiguous. CDR3 length equals 17 residues. The V end lost 1 base, the J end lost 7 bases, and 19 bases lay between the germline ends. CDR1 SGHTA and CDR2 FQGNSA come from the germline V gene. The CDR3 sequence: CASSLGRGGRSTEKLFF. The CDR3 DNA sequence: TGTGCCAGCAGCTTAGGACGTGGTGGGAGGTCTACTGAAAAACTGTTTTTT.

This chain joins TRBV6-5 and TRBJ2-1, with a possible D match to TRBD2 (6 bases). The CDR3 is 11 residues long. V was cut by 5 bases and J by 15 bases, with 14 bases left in between. Germline-derived CDR1 and CDR2 are MNHEY and SVGAGI. The CDR3 sequence is CASSRSGLRFF. The CDR3 DNA reads TGTGCCAGCAGTCGTAGCGGTCTGAGGTTCTTC.

There are a few counts of this clone. The chain is built from TRBV7-2 and TRBJ1-5, with D hard to call. The CDR3 covers 13 residues. Germline CDR1 SGHTA, CDR2 FQGNSA. Trimming removed 4 bases from V and 5 bases from J, with 9 bases in between. CDR3 sequence (DNA): TGTGCCAGCAGCTCCCAGAATGATCAGCCCCAGCATTTT. Translating gives CASSSQNDQPQHF.

To note about this clone: Germline and junction disagree at one end, which may indicate a read error. The chain joins TRBV11-2 to TRBJ2-7; TRBD1 aligns across 7 bases. The CDR3 contains 17 residues. Per the germline V gene, CDR1 is SGHAT and CDR2 is FQNNGV. CDR3 in DNA: TGTGCCAGCAGCTTAGGACAGGGCCACTCGGACTCCAACGAGCAGTACTTC. Residues: CASSLGQGHSDSNEQYF.

This chain connects TRBV4-2 to TRBJ1-2; tentative D call: TRBD1 (5 bases). Trimming removed 0 bases from V and 5 bases from J, with 7 bases in between. Germline values: CDR1 LGHNA, CDR2 YNFKEQ. This CDR3 spans 13 amino acids. The CDR3 bases are TGTGCCAGCAGCCAAGATAAGGGGTATGGCTACACCTTC. Its translation is CASSQDKGYGYTF.

CDR3 in amino acids: CASSRGSTSIYEQYF. The CDR3 bases are TGTGCCAGCTCACGAGGCTCAACATCGATCTACGAGCAGTACTTC. J is TRBJ2-7 and V is TRBV18; D not certain. The V gene lost 4 bases and the J gene lost 3 bases, with 16 bases spanning the gap. Germline V lookup: CDR1 KGHSH, CDR2 LQKENI. The CDR3 runs to 15 residues.

This chain uses TRBV30 with TRBJ1-4, with D tentatively TRBD1 (5 bases). The CDR3 runs to 11 residues. The V gene lost 1 base and the J gene lost 12 bases, with 9 bases spanning the gap. Per the germline V gene, CDR1 is GTSNPN and CDR2 is SVGIG (reference sequence). The CDR3 nucleotides read TGTGCCTGGAGTGATGAGACAGAACTGTTTTTT. Translating it yields CAWSDETELFF.

The chain is built from TRBV19 and TRBJ1-5; D not certain. Trimming took off 8 bases at V and 7 bases at J, with 15 bases between the two ends. Germline V gene data show CDR1 as LNHDA and CDR2 as SQIVND (reference sequence). CDR3 length: 13 amino acids. The chain's CDR3 is CASDPGVGQPQHF. CDR3 DNA: TGTGCCAGTGACCCGGGAGTTGGGCAGCCCCAGCATTTT. The complete variable domain, with remaining parts taken from reference TRBV19 and TRBJ1-5, reads DGGITQSPKYLFRKEGQNVTLSCEQNLNHDAMYWYRQDPGQGLRLIYYSQIVNDFQKGDIAEGYSVSREKKESFPLTVTSAQKNPTAFYLCASDPGVGQPQHFGDGTRLSIL.

CDR3 amino acids: CASSFVAGGPSETQYF. DNA of the CDR3: TGTGCCAGCAGTTTTGTAGCGGGAGGGCCTTCAGAGACCCAGTACTTC. The J gene is TRBJ2-5, the V gene TRBV27, with 11 bases identical to TRBD2. Germline V gene lookup returns CDR1 MNHEY and CDR2 SMNVEV (reference sequence). The CDR3 is 16 amino acids. The V gene end was trimmed by 3 bases and the J gene end by 4 bases; junction bases not matched to a gene: 7.